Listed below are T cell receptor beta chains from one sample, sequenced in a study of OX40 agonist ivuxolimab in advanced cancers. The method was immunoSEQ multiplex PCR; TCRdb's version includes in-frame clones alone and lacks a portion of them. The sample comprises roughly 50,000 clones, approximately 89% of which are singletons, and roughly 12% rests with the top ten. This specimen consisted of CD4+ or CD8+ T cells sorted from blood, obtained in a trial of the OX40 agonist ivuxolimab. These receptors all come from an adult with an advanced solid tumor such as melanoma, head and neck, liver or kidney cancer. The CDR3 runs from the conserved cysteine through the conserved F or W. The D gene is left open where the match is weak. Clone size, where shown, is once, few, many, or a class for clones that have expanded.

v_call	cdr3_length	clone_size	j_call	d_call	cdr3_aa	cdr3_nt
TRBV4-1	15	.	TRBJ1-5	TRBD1	CASSLQGMNNQPQHF	TGCGCCAGCAGCCTACAGGGGATGAACAATCAGCCCCAGCATTTT
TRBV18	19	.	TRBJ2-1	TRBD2	CASSPRGLAGGVSYNEQFF	TGTGCCAGCTCACCAAGAGGACTAGCGGGAGGCGTCTCCTACAATGAGCAGTTCTTC
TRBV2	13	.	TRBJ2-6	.	CASSDAGANVLTF	TGTGCCAGCAGTGACGCTGGGGCCAACGTCCTGACTTTC
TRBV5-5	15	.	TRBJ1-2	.	CASSSEWAKADGYTF	TGTGCCAGCAGCTCCGAGTGGGCGAAGGCGGATGGCTACACCTTC
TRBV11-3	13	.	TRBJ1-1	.	CASSLDLNTEAFF	TGTGCCAGCAGCTTAGATCTCAACACTGAAGCTTTCTTT
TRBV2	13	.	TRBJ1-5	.	CASNGGLSQPQHF	TGTGCCAGCAATGGGGGGCTTAGTCAGCCCCAGCATTTT
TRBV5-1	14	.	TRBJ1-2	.	CASSLYGRDDGYTF	TGCGCCAGCAGCTTGTACGGGAGGGACGATGGCTACACCTTC
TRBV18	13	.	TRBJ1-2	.	CASSADTNYGYTF	TGTGCCAGCTCAGCGGACACTAACTATGGCTACACCTTC
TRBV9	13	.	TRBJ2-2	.	CASPHMNTGELFF	TGTGCCAGCCCACACATGAACACCGGGGAGCTGTTTTTT
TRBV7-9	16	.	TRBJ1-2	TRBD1	CASSGAGTGGFYGYTF	TGTGCCAGCAGCGGGGCCGGGACAGGGGGCTTCTATGGCTACACCTTC
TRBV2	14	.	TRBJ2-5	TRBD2	CASKAGTRKETQYF	TGTGCCAGCAAAGCCGGGACTAGGAAAGAGACCCAGTACTTC
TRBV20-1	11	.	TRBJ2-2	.	CSARGDGELFF	TGCAGTGCTAGAGGGGACGGGGAGCTGTTTTTT
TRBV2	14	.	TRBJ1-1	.	CASQFGRENTEAFF	TGTGCCAGCCAATTCGGCAGGGAGAACACTGAAGCTTTCTTT
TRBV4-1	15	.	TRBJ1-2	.	CASSHSRTPAKGYTF	TGCGCCAGCAGCCATTCCCGGACTCCAGCTAAGGGCTACACCTTC
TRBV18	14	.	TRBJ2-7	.	CASSPPVVTHEQYF	TGTGCCAGCTCACCACCGGTGGTGACTCACGAGCAGTACTTC
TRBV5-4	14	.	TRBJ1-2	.	CASSLVQGTYGYTF	TGTGCCAGCAGCTTGGTTCAAGGTACTTATGGCTACACCTTC
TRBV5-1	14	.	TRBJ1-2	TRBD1	CASSPVDRRGGYTF	TGCGCCAGCAGCCCCGTGGACAGGAGGGGTGGCTACACCTTC
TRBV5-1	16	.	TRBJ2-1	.	CASSLTLGRLYNEQFF	TGCGCCAGCAGCTTGACCCTAGGACGGTTGTACAATGAGCAGTTCTTC
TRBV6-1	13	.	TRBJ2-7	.	CASSEGLYYEQYF	TGTGCCAGCAGTGAAGGACTTTACTACGAGCAGTACTTC
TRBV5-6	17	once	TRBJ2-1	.	CASNPPRRDSSYNEQFF	TGTGCCAGCAACCCCCCCCGCAGAGACAGCTCCTACAATGAGCAGTTCTTC
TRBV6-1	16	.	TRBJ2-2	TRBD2	CASSDRLAGAGGELFF	TGTGCCAGCAGTGACAGACTAGCGGGGGCGGGCGGGGAGCTGTTTTTT
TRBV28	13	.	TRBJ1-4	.	CASSLSGDEKLFF	TGTGCCAGCAGTTTATCGGGGGATGAAAAACTGTTTTTT
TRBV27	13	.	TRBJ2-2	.	CASSILNTGELFF	TGTGCCAGCAGTATACTTAACACCGGGGAGCTGTTTTTT
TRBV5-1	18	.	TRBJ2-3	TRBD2	CASSSFSSGVRMGDTQYF	TGCGCCAGCAGCTCCTTCTCTAGCGGGGTTCGTATGGGGGATACGCAGTATTTT
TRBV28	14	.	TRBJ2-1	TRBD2	CASDLAGEDNEQFF	TGTGCCAGCGATTTAGCGGGGGAGGACAATGAGCAGTTCTTC
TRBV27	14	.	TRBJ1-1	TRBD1	CASSVQGARTEAFF	TGTGCCAGCAGTGTTCAGGGGGCGAGAACTGAAGCTTTCTTT
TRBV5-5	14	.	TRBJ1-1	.	CASSLAGENTEAFF	TGTGCCAGCAGCTTGGCCGGGGAGAACACTGAAGCTTTCTTT
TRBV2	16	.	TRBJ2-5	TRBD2	CASSGTALAGKETQYF	TGTGCCAGCAGTGGGACGGCACTAGCGGGGAAAGAGACCCAGTACTTC
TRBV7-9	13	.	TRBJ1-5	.	CASSLTGDQPQHF	TGTGCCAGCAGCCTAACTGGGGATCAGCCCCAGCATTTT
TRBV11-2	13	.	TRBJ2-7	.	CASSSEGRGWQYF	TGTGCCAGCAGCTCGGAGGGTCGGGGATGGCAGTACTTC
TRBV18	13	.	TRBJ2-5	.	CASSPPEVETQYF	TGTGCCAGCTCACCACCCGAAGTGGAGACCCAGTACTTC
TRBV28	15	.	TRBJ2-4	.	CASNLLGGAKNIQYF	TGTGCCAGCAATCTTCTAGGGGGAGCCAAAAACATTCAGTACTTC
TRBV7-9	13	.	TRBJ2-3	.	CATGSSSTDTQYF	TGTGCCACGGGGTCCTCTAGCACAGATACGCAGTATTTT
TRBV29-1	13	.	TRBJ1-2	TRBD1	CSVEAQTGTGYTF	TGCAGCGTTGAAGCCCAGACAGGGACCGGCTACACCTTC
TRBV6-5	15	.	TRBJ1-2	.	CASSYSGQGHYGYTF	TGTGCCAGCAGTTACTCAGGGCAGGGCCACTATGGCTACACCTTC
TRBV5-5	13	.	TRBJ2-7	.	CASSRTDSYEQYF	TGTGCCAGCAGCCGGACAGACTCCTACGAGCAGTACTTC
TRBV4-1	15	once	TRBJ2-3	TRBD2	CASSHTSGGTDTQYF	TGCGCCAGCAGCCATACTAGCGGGGGAACAGATACGCAGTATTTT
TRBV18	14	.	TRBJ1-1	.	CASSTGGVYTEAFF	TGTGCCAGCTCAACCGGGGGGGTCTACACTGAAGCTTTCTTT
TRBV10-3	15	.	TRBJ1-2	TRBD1	CAIREGQGWVNGYTF	TGTGCCATCAGGGAAGGACAGGGTTGGGTAAATGGCTACACCTTC
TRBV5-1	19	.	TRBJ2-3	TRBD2	CASSLRLAGSSPIWDTQYF	TGCGCCAGCAGCTTGAGGCTAGCGGGGAGTTCCCCCATTTGGGATACGCAGTATTTT
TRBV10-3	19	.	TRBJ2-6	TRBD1	CAISRQGALDSPGANVLTF	TGTGCCATCAGTCGACAGGGGGCATTAGATTCGCCTGGGGCCAACGTCCTGACTTTC
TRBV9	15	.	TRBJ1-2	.	CASSVETGLNYGYTF	TGTGCCAGCAGCGTAGAGACAGGCCTTAACTATGGCTACACCTTC
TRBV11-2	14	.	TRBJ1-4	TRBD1	CASAWTGSREKLFF	TGTGCCAGCGCCTGGACAGGGTCTCGCGAAAAACTGTTTTTT
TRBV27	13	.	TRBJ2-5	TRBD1	CASSDRVGETQYF	TGTGCCAGCAGTGACAGGGTGGGAGAGACCCAGTACTTC
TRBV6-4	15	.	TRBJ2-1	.	CASSLAPSSYNEQFF	TGTGCCAGCAGTCTAGCACCGAGCTCCTACAATGAGCAGTTCTTC
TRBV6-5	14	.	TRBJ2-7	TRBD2	CASSSRLAGGYQYF	TGTGCCAGCTCCTCCCGACTAGCGGGGGGGTATCAGTACTTC
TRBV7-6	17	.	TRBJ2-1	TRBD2	CASSARTSGSRANEQFF	TGTGCCAGCAGCGCCCGGACTAGCGGGAGTCGGGCCAATGAGCAGTTCTTC
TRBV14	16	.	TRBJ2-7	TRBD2	CASSQLSRGGLYEQYF	TGTGCCAGCAGCCAGCTCTCCCGGGGAGGGCTCTACGAGCAGTACTTC
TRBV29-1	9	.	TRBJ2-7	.	CSHRYEQYF	TGCAGCCACCGCTACGAGCAGTACTTC
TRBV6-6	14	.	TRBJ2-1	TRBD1	CASTRQGPYNEQFF	TGTGCCAGCACTCGACAGGGTCCCTACAATGAGCAGTTCTTC
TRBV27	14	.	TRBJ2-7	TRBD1	CASSSTGGSYEQYF	TGTGCCAGCAGTTCGACAGGGGGGTCCTACGAGCAGTACTTC
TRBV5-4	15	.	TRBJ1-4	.	CASSLAFLGDEKLFF	TGCGCCAGCAGCTTGGCCTTTTTGGGGGATGAAAAACTGTTTTTT
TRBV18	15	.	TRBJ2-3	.	CASSPRASGTDTQYF	TGTGCCAGCTCCCCGCGGGCTAGCGGCACAGATACGCAGTATTTT
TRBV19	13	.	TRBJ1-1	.	CASSDTGWTEAFF	TGTGCCAGTAGCGACACAGGGTGGACTGAAGCTTTCTTT
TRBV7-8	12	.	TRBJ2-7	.	CASSPRDYEQYF	TGTGCCAGCAGCCCCAGGGACTACGAGCAGTACTTC
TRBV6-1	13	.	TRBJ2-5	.	CASSGGFQETQYF	TGTGCCAGCAGCGGAGGGTTCCAAGAGACCCAGTACTTC
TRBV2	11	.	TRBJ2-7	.	CASRRSYEQYF	TGTGCCAGCCGACGGAGCTACGAGCAGTACTTC